Following are 4 T cell receptor beta chains from one sample sequenced in a study. In TCRdb, the RT-PCR reads were re-called with MiXCR into one record per CDR3 protein. The table lists 650,000 to 800,000 distinct CDR3 sequences, approximately 15% of them singletons, with 3.6% in the top ten. Material for sequencing was memory CD4+ T cells from blood. These receptors all stem from a female donor in good health, serving as a healthy control.

The rearrangement joins TRBV12-3 or TRBV12-4 to TRBJ2-1; 14 bases are a match to TRBD2. With 5 bases clipped from V and 9 bases from J, the junction kept 9 bases outside the gene matches. The CDR3 has 16 amino acids. In DNA, the CDR3 is TGTGCCAGCAGTCCCCTAGGGACTAGCGGGGGAAGTGAGCAGTTCTTC. Its translation is CASSPLGTSGGSEQFF.

This chain connects TRBV6-2 or TRBV6-3 to TRBJ1-2; TRBD1 aligns across 9 bases. V dropped 5 bases and J dropped 9; count of bases not matched to a gene: 7. This CDR3 is built from 13 residues. The V gene's germline CDR1 is MNHEY and CDR2 SVGEGT. The CDR3 coding sequence is TGTGCCAGCAGTCGGGGACAGGGATACAGCTACACCTTC. Translated, it gives CASSRGQGYSYTF.

This clonotype was recorded many times. The chain is built from TRBV10-3 and TRBJ1-1, with 9 bases fitting TRBD1. CDR1 ENHRY and CDR2 SYGVKD come from the germline V gene. The ends lost 3 bases at V and 7 bases at J; junction bases unmatched: 9. CDR3 length equals 15 residues. The CDR3 loop is CAISETGGGEVEAFF. CDR3 sequence (DNA): TGTGCCATCAGTGAAACAGGGGGCGGTGAGGTTGAAGCTTTCTTT.

V usage is TRBV20-1 and J usage is TRBJ2-3, with D tentatively TRBD1 (7 bases). Trimming pared 3 bases from V and 0 bases from J, leaving 16 bases between. The CDR3 sequence is 16 residues long. The germline CDR1 and CDR2 sequences are DFQATT and SNEGSKA (reference sequence). This chain's CDR3 is CSASFGGQSSTDTQYF. The CDR3 nucleotides read TGCAGTGCTAGTTTCGGGGGACAGTCTAGCACAGATACGCAGTATTTT.